This passage covers 27 T cell receptor beta chains from one sample sequenced in a study of Graves' ophthalmopathy and Graves' hyperthyroidism. Using RNA transcripts, the TCR beta CDR3 regions were amplified. HTBI-primed first-round RT-PCR preceded second-round multiplex PCR. TCRdb processed the multiplex PCR reads anew with MiXCR; each CDR3 protein has one entry. The table shows about 57,000 distinct CDR3 sequences, with approximately 45% occurring only once. Sequencing input: peripheral blood. These receptors all stem from an adult woman with Graves' ophthalmopathy.

This clonotype was seen many times. This rearrangement joins TRBV27 to TRBJ2-7; D call uncertain. V gave up 4 bases and J gave up 0 bases, with 16 bases separating them. In germline, CDR1 is MNHEY, CDR2 SMNVEV (reference sequence). This CDR3 region has 16 residues. The CDR3 nucleotides are TGTGCCAGCAGTTCCGTGGCCCGATCATCCTCCTACGAGCAGTACTTC. Protein product: CASSSVARSSSYEQYF.

This chain joins TRBV2 and TRBJ1-4; D gene ambiguous. This CDR3 is built from 11 residues. Trimming stripped 5 bases from V and 10 bases from J, with 8 bases between. Germline CDR1 SNHLY, CDR2 FYNNEI. CDR3 bases: TGTGCCAGCAGTCTTGATGGAAAACTGTTTTTT. Protein product: CASSLDGKLFF.

With regard to this clonotype: Compared with germline, one end of the junction differs, possibly owing to a read error. The rearrangement uses TRBV5-1 and TRBJ2-2; TRBD2 is a possible D gene (5 bases). The germline CDR1 and CDR2 sequences are SGHRS and YFSETQ. The CDR3 loop spans 15 amino acids. CDR3 sequence: CASSLGPTSTGELVF. The DNA for the CDR3 is TGCGCCAGCAGCTTAGGGCCGACGAGCACCGGGGAGCTGGTTTTT.

This chain links TRBV20-1 with TRBJ2-2; D is possibly TRBD1 or TRBD2 (5 bases each). The V end lost 7 bases, the J end lost 4 bases, and 13 bases lay between the germline ends. The length of the CDR3 is 13 residues. In germline, CDR1 is DFQATT, CDR2 SNEGSKA (reference sequence). CDR3 region: CSGGKSITGELFF. The CDR3 coding sequence is TGCAGTGGGGGGAAGAGTATCACCGGGGAGCTGTTTTTT.

This clonotype came up many times. The chain has TRBV20-1 and TRBJ1-5, with D possibly being TRBD1 (5 bases). Trimming took off 0 bases at V and 9 bases at J, with 15 bases between the two ends. Germline CDR1 DFQATT, CDR2 SNEGSKA (reference sequence). The length of the CDR3 is 14 residues. The CDR3 is CSAREATAAGPQHF. In DNA form, the CDR3 reads TGCAGTGCTAGAGAGGCGACAGCCGCCGGGCCCCAGCATTTT.

This chain links TRBV9 with TRBJ1-6, with D uncertain. Germline CDR1 reads SGDLS; CDR2 reads YYNGEE. V lost 4 bases and J 2 bases, leaving 16 bases between the germline ends. CDR3 length: 17 amino acids. CDR3 DNA: TGTGCCAGCAGCCAGACCCCCGGGCTCACCTATAATTCACCCCTCCACTTT. Residues: CASSQTPGLTYNSPLHF.

This clonotype is classed as medium-sized. This chain uses TRBV2 with TRBJ1-6; D is uncertain. Germline V gene data show CDR1 as SNHLY and CDR2 as FYNNEI. This CDR3 spans 15 amino acids. With 4 bases removed from V and 5 bases from J, the gap between germline ends came to 12 bases. CDR3 loop: CASSASGYNNSPLHF. The CDR3 coding sequence is TGTGCCAGCAGTGCTTCAGGCTATAATAATTCACCCCTCCACTTT.

V is TRBV19 and J is TRBJ2-7; D perhaps matches TRBD2 (6 bases). The CDR3 is 14 amino acids. Trimming took 5 bases from V and 2 from J, leaving 13 bases between them. Germline CDR1 and CDR2: LNHDA and SQIVND (reference sequence). CDR3 coding DNA: TGTGCCAGTAGTGTTACCGGGAGTACCTACGAGCAGTACTTC. It encodes CASSVTGSTYEQYF.

This clonotype occurred many times. The chain employs TRBV7-2 and TRBJ1-1, with D unresolved. The CDR3 is made up of 16 amino acids. Between the trimmed V and J ends, which lost 1 base and 0 bases, there was a span of 12 bases. Germline CDR1 SGHTA, CDR2 FQGNSA. The DNA for the CDR3 is TGTGCCAGCAGCTTAGGGGGTGGATACATGAACACTGAAGCTTTCTTT. Amino acid sequence: CASSLGGGYMNTEAFF.

The gene calls are TRBV2 and TRBJ2-1, with 7 nucleotides matching TRBD2. V trimming: 2 bases; J trimming: 6 bases; junction bases outside the gene matches: 7. The CDR3 covers 15 residues. Germline V gene data show CDR1 as SNHLY and CDR2 as FYNNEI. The CDR3 DNA reads TGTGCCAGCAGTGAATTAGCGGGTCTCTCCAATGAGCAGTTCTTC. Protein sequence: CASSELAGLSNEQFF.

The sample holds many counts of this clonotype. This chain joins TRBV15 and TRBJ2-4; tentatively, D is TRBD2 (6 bases). The CDR3 totals 16 residues. V gave up 3 bases and J gave up 8 bases, with 20 bases separating them. In germline, CDR1 is LNHNV, CDR2 YYDKDF (reference sequence). The CDR3 loop is CATSSGRRGAVDIQYF. In nucleotides, the CDR3 is TGTGCCACCAGCAGTGGGCGGCGGGGAGCGGTTGACATTCAGTACTTC.

At least ten counts were recorded for this clonotype. The chain links TRBV12-3 or TRBV12-4 to TRBJ2-1; 11 nucleotides align to TRBD2. The CDR3 covers 13 residues. The J segment lost 4 bases and the V segment lost 8 bases, leaving 1 base of the junction unmatched. CDR3 nucleotides: TGTGCCAGCGGGACTAGCGGATACAATGAGCAGTTCTTC. Encoded protein: CASGTSGYNEQFF.

This clonotype was seen at least ten times. The rearrangement joins TRBV11-2 to TRBJ1-1; D not certain. This CDR3 is 14 amino acids long. The germline gives CDR1 SGHAT, CDR2 FQNNGV. The V end lost 5 bases, the J end lost 0 bases, and 10 bases lay between the germline ends. The CDR3 loop is CASSPSALNTEAFF. CDR3 DNA sequence: TGTGCCAGCAGCCCCTCAGCCCTGAACACTGAAGCTTTCTTT.

Comment on this clonotype: The junction differs from germline at one of its ends, possibly a read error. The gene calls are TRBV7-2 and TRBJ1-2; D might be TRBD1 (6 bases). CDR1 is SGHTA, CDR2 FQGNSA, per germline. This CDR3 has 13 amino acids. CDR3 amino acids: CASSQGQGSGFTF. CDR3 nucleotide sequence: TGTGCCAGTAGCCAGGGGCAGGGTTCTGGCTTCACCTTC.

There are many counts of this clonotype. The chain uses TRBV7-9 and TRBJ1-4, with D possibly TRBD1 on 5 matching bases. CDR1 is SEHNR and CDR2 is FQNEAQ in the germline V gene (reference sequence). There are 13 residues in the CDR3. V was cut by 7 bases and J by 7 bases, with 13 bases left in between. The CDR3 coding sequence is TGTGCCAGCAAAACCACGAGGGGTGAAAAACTGTTTTTT. As protein: CASKTTRGEKLFF. The whole variable domain, remainder taken from reference TRBV7-9 and TRBJ1-4, is DTGVSQNPRHKITKRGQNVTFRCDPISEHNRLYWYRQTLGQGPEFLTYFQNEAQLEKSRLLSDRFSAERPKGSFSTLEIQRTEQGDSAMYLCASKTTRGEKLFFGSGTQLSVL.

The genes are TRBV5-6 and TRBJ2-3; 9 bases are shared with TRBD2. Germline CDR1 reads SGHDT; CDR2 reads YYEEEE. The junction had 7 bases not matched to a gene; V was cut back by 3 bases and J by 8 bases. CDR3 length: 14 residues. CDR3 DNA sequence: TGTGCCAGCAGCTCCCAAGCGGGGGGCGGTACGCAGTATTTT. Amino acids: CASSSQAGGGTQYF.

This clonotype was counted at least ten times. The chain recombines TRBV6-6 with TRBJ2-1; 11 positions agree with TRBD2. In germline, CDR1 is MNHNY, CDR2 SVGAGI (reference sequence). This CDR3 comprises 15 residues. The V and J ends lost 3 bases and 5 bases, in that order; junction bases with no gene match: 3. The CDR3 region is CASSYTSGGNNEQFF. The CDR3 DNA sequence: TGTGCCAGCAGTTATACTAGCGGGGGAAACAATGAGCAGTTCTTC.

In this sample, this clonotype turned up many times. CDR3: CSARVWDRGRGEQYF. The CDR3 bases are TGCAGTGCTAGAGTCTGGGACAGGGGAAGGGGCGAGCAGTACTTC. V usage is TRBV20-1 and J usage is TRBJ2-7, with TRBD1 matching over 10 bases. This CDR3 region has 15 residues. V was clipped by 1 base and J by 6 bases; unmatched bases: 9. Looked up from germline, CDR1 is DFQATT and CDR2 is SNEGSKA (reference sequence).

This clonotype was observed many times. The rearrangement joins TRBV15 to TRBJ2-6; TRBD2 might be the D (5 bases). Germline values: CDR1 LNHNV, CDR2 YYDKDF (reference sequence). There are 16 residues in the CDR3. V gave up 1 base and J gave up 2 bases, with 9 bases separating them. The DNA of the CDR3 is TGTGCCACCAGCAGAGGACCGGGGACTGGGGCCAACGTCCTGACTTTC. Its translation: CATSRGPGTGANVLTF.

This chain joins TRBV6-1 and TRBJ2-5, with D possibly being TRBD2 (6 bases). V shed 2 bases and J shed 5 bases, with 12 bases lying between them. This CDR3 has 14 amino acids. CDR1 is MNHNS, CDR2 SASEGT, per germline. The CDR3 reads CASSELGGEETQYF. In nucleotides, the CDR3 is TGTGCCAGCAGTGAACTCGGAGGGGAGGAGACCCAGTACTTC.

This clonotype was seen just once. The chain combines TRBV9 with TRBJ1-4, with D tentatively TRBD1 (5 bases). V was pared by 3 bases and J by 11 bases, with 17 bases between. This CDR3 has 14 residues. Germline assignment: CDR1 SGDLS and CDR2 YYNGEE. The CDR3 bases are TGTGCCAGCAGCGAGGAGGGGCGGTCCGAGAAACTGTTTTTT. This sequence encodes CASSEEGRSEKLFF.

The CDR3 reads CASSHSPGNQPQHF. In DNA, the CDR3 is TGTGCCAGCAGCCACAGCCCGGGCAATCAGCCCCAGCATTTT. J is TRBJ1-5 and V is TRBV11-2; D ambiguous. Germline V gene sequence: CDR1 SGHAT, CDR2 FQNNGV. V lost 5 bases and J lost 2, with 10 bases in between. The CDR3 is 14 residues long.

On this clonotype: The conserved closing phenylalanine or tryptophan is absent in this CDR3, likely reflecting a read error. The chain recombines TRBV20-1 with TRBJ2-3; D is unresolved. V dropped 6 bases and J dropped 11 bases, with 12 bases sitting between them. The CDR3 contains 10 residues. Germline CDR1 is DFQATT and CDR2 is SNEGSKA (reference sequence). As DNA, the CDR3 is TGCAGTGCCCCAAACAATGAGCAGTATCTT. Translated: CSAPNNEQYL.

The chain uses TRBV25-1 and TRBJ2-1, with TRBD2 matching 10 bases. This CDR3 spans 16 amino acids. CDR1 is MGHDK, CDR2 SYGVNS, per germline. J lost 9 bases, V lost 4 bases, and 12 bases had no gene match. The CDR3 nucleotides are TGTGCCAGCAGTGCTAGGGTCCACAGCGGGAGGGGTGAGCAGTTCTTC. It encodes CASSARVHSGRGEQFF.

This clonotype was counted ten times or more. V is TRBV7-3 and J is TRBJ2-1; perhaps TRBD1 as D (5 bases). Deletions cut 5 bases from V and 5 bases from J, with 16 bases between. CDR1 and CDR2 from the germline V gene are SGHTA and FQGTGA. The CDR3 extends over 15 amino acids. The DNA of the CDR3 is TGTGCCAGCAGCCCAGGGCGGCTACTTGACAATGAGCAGTTCTTC. Translation: CASSPGRLLDNEQFF.

This chain joins TRBV25-1 and TRBJ1-4; TRBD1 is a possible D gene (5 bases). The CDR3 runs 16 residues. Trimming took off 8 bases at V and 4 bases at J, with 20 bases between the two ends. Germline loops: CDR1 MGHDK, CDR2 SYGVNS. CDR3 amino acids: CASGGEAGKFNEKLFF. CDR3 DNA sequence: TGTGCCAGCGGAGGGGAGGCAGGCAAATTTAATGAAAAACTGTTTTTT.

This clonotype was recorded many times. The chain is built from TRBV4-3 and TRBJ2-3; a weak D match, TRBD1 (7 bases). From germline, CDR1 is LGHNA and CDR2 YSLEER. V lost 0 bases, J lost 6 bases, and 19 bases lay in between. This CDR3 is built from 17 residues. The CDR3 DNA is TGCGCCAGCAGCCAAGAGCAGGGGGGTCCGCACAGCGATACGCAGTATTTT. Translating it yields CASSQEQGGPHSDTQYF.